This TCR beta chain was profiled in a study of T cells in Graves' hyperthyroidism and ophthalmopathy. For the study at large: It was at initial diagnosis, before any treatment, that peripheral blood was collected.

Amplified TCR beta CDR3 regions came from RNA transcripts. Researchers ran a first-round RT-PCR on the TCR CDR3 using the HTBI primer set. TCRdb processed the multiplex PCR reads anew with MiXCR; each CDR3 protein has one entry. The sample holds about 550,000 distinct CDR3 sequences, roughly 20% seen once. This clonotype showed up many times. Germline values: CDR1 MNHEY, CDR2 SMNVEV (reference sequence). The CDR3 spans 16 residues. The germline V and J ends were trimmed by 2 bases and 6 bases, with 19 bases remaining between them. Graves' hyperthyroidism is called stable when ophthalmopathy does not progress within 18 months.

The chain recombines TRBV27 with TRBJ1-2; perhaps TRBD1 as D (6 bases). The specimen sequenced was blood. The sequence came from a man aged 18 to 30 with Graves' hyperthyroidism. Written as DNA, the CDR3 is TGTGCCAGCAGTTTAGATTACACCGGGGGGCAGAATGGCTACACCTTC. Its translation: CASSLDYTGGQNGYTF.